The clone carrying this T cell receptor (beta chain) was counted between two and nine times. TCRdb reprocessed the PCR reads with MiXCR, giving one entry per CDR3 protein. The sample shows roughly 300,000 distinct CDR3 sequences, about a quarter of them seen only once. CDR1 and CDR2 (germline): ENHRY, SYGVKD. CDR3 length: 11 residues. V was pared by 0 bases and J by 7 bases, with 3 bases between. This record belongs to a study of molecular identifiers for immune sequencing clone quantification. The TCR was taken from a human donor in good health. Some libraries in this study had Jurkat cell RNA spiked in. The V and J genes are TRBV10-3 and TRBJ2-5; D is uncertain. The sample consisted of naive CD8+ T cells from blood, with Jurkat cell RNA spiked in. Subset defined: FACS-sorted CD8+CD4-CCR7+CD45RA+ naive T cells. The CDR3 coding sequence is TGTGCCATCAGTGAGTCCGGGACCCAGTACTTC. Translating it yields CAISESGTQYF.